The rows below give T cell receptor beta chains drawn from one sample of a study of patients and donors after allogeneic stem cell transplantation. TCRdb independently ran MiXCR on the RT-PCR reads; one entry per CDR3 protein. The sample has some 880,000 distinct CDR3 sequences; roughly 18% are singletons. The specimen sequenced was blood, either unsorted or a sorted T cell fraction (not recorded which). The receptors originated from a human donor who was either an allogeneic HSCT recipient or a stem cell or donor lymphocyte infusion donor (not recorded which). It is not recorded whose cells these are; they may come from a transplant donor. Both conserved end residues are part of each CDR3. The order of the fields is V gene, J gene, clone size, D gene, CDR3 DNA, CDR3 protein. A D gene is named only where the DNA matches it firmly. Expanded clones are given a class, and other clones once, few, many or no size at all.

v_call: TRBV18; j_call: TRBJ1-3; clone_size: NA; d_call: NA; cdr3_nt: TGTGCCAGCTCACCACAGTTGCCGGGCTCTGGAAACACCATATATTTT; cdr3_aa: CASSPQLPGSGNTIYF
v_call: TRBV3-1; j_call: TRBJ2-3; clone_size: once; d_call: NA; cdr3_nt: TGTGCCAGCAGCCAAGATAGATTGCGGACAGATACGCAGTATTTT; cdr3_aa: CASSQDRLRTDTQYF
v_call: TRBV12-5; j_call: TRBJ1-3; clone_size: NA; d_call: NA; cdr3_nt: TGTGCTAGTGGTTTGGTACCCCCCGACGTCTCTGGAAACACCATATATTTT; cdr3_aa: CASGLVPPDVSGNTIYF
v_call: TRBV4-1; j_call: TRBJ2-7; clone_size: NA; d_call: NA; cdr3_nt: TGCGCCAGCAGCCAAGGATTCAGGGGTGGGCTACGGGAGCAGTACTTC; cdr3_aa: CASSQGFRGGLREQYF
v_call: TRBV24-1; j_call: TRBJ2-6; clone_size: NA; d_call: NA; cdr3_nt: TGTGCCACCAGTGACCAAACAGGGTCTGGGGCCAACGTCCTGACTTTC; cdr3_aa: CATSDQTGSGANVLTF
v_call: TRBV19; j_call: TRBJ1-5; clone_size: NA; d_call: NA; cdr3_nt: TGTGCCAGTAGCACTAGACCTCAGACAGGCGGGCAGCCCCAGCATTTT; cdr3_aa: CASSTRPQTGGQPQHF
v_call: TRBV11-3; j_call: TRBJ1-1; clone_size: NA; d_call: TRBD1; cdr3_nt: TGTGCCAGCAGCTTAGCTCGGACAGGGACGAACACTGAAGCTTTCTTT; cdr3_aa: CASSLARTGTNTEAFF
v_call: TRBV30; j_call: TRBJ1-5; clone_size: few; d_call: NA; cdr3_nt: TGTGCCTGGAGTGTTGGGGGAGACAATCAGCCCCAGCATTTT; cdr3_aa: CAWSVGGDNQPQHF
v_call: TRBV5-1; j_call: TRBJ2-2; clone_size: NA; d_call: NA; cdr3_nt: TGCGCCAGCAGCTTATTAACAGGTTCCGCCGGGGAGCTGTTTTTT; cdr3_aa: CASSLLTGSAGELFF
v_call: TRBV7-8; j_call: TRBJ1-1; clone_size: NA; d_call: TRBD1; cdr3_nt: TGTGCCAGCAGCTACTGGACAGGGCTTAAGTCTGCTGAAGCTTTCTTT; cdr3_aa: CASSYWTGLKSAEAFF
v_call: TRBV27; j_call: TRBJ2-4; clone_size: NA; d_call: TRBD1; cdr3_nt: TGTGCCAGCAGTTTAGGCCAGGGGGTCAAAAACATTCAGTACTTC; cdr3_aa: CASSLGQGVKNIQYF
v_call: TRBV2; j_call: TRBJ1-1; clone_size: few; d_call: TRBD1; cdr3_nt: TGTGCCAGCAGTGACACAGGGGATAACACTGAAGCTTTCTTT; cdr3_aa: CASSDTGDNTEAFF
v_call: TRBV29-1; j_call: TRBJ1-1; clone_size: few; d_call: NA; cdr3_nt: TGCAGCGTCCCTACTGCTACGGAAGCTTTCTTT; cdr3_aa: CSVPTATEAFF
v_call: TRBV12-3/TRBV12-4; j_call: TRBJ1-5; clone_size: NA; d_call: NA; cdr3_nt: TGTGCCAGCAGTCTCGACTGGACGGGTCAGCCCCAGCATTTT; cdr3_aa: CASSLDWTGQPQHF
v_call: TRBV27; j_call: TRBJ1-2; clone_size: NA; d_call: NA; cdr3_nt: TGTGCCAGCAGTTCCCCCCGAGGGCAGGGCCACTATGGCTACACCTTC; cdr3_aa: CASSSPRGQGHYGYTF
v_call: TRBV7-8; j_call: TRBJ1-1; clone_size: NA; d_call: NA; cdr3_nt: TGTGCCAGCAGCTTGGCACGGGGAGGGGGAGGAGCTTTCTTT; cdr3_aa: CASSLARGGGGAFF
v_call: TRBV11-2; j_call: TRBJ2-7; clone_size: few; d_call: NA; cdr3_nt: TGTGCCAGCAGCAAGATTACCTCCTACGAGCAGTACTTC; cdr3_aa: CASSKITSYEQYF
v_call: TRBV7-6; j_call: TRBJ1-1; clone_size: few; d_call: NA; cdr3_nt: TGTGCCAGCAGCTTAGATCAGGGCGAAGCTTTCTTT; cdr3_aa: CASSLDQGEAFF
v_call: TRBV13; j_call: TRBJ1-5; clone_size: NA; d_call: NA; cdr3_nt: TGTGCCAGCAGCTTAGCGGGGGGGCAGCAGCCCCAGCATTTT; cdr3_aa: CASSLAGGQQPQHF
v_call: TRBV6-5; j_call: TRBJ2-3; clone_size: few; d_call: TRBD2; cdr3_nt: TGTGCCAGCAGTTACTCGTACCCGGGACTAGCGGACACAGATACGCAGTATTTT; cdr3_aa: CASSYSYPGLADTDTQYF
v_call: TRBV6-1; j_call: TRBJ1-2; clone_size: few; d_call: TRBD1; cdr3_nt: TGTGCCAGCAGCAACATTCCACAGGGGGCTCTTCATGGCTACACCTTC; cdr3_aa: CASSNIPQGALHGYTF
v_call: TRBV20-1; j_call: TRBJ1-2; clone_size: NA; d_call: NA; cdr3_nt: TGCAGTGCTCGCGGGATGGGTGGCTACACCTTC; cdr3_aa: CSARGMGGYTF
v_call: TRBV6-5; j_call: TRBJ2-7; clone_size: NA; d_call: NA; cdr3_nt: TGTGCCAGCAGTTACTCGATAGGGGGGGCGGGAGTTTACGAGCAGTACTTC; cdr3_aa: CASSYSIGGAGVYEQYF
v_call: TRBV18; j_call: TRBJ2-5; clone_size: many; d_call: TRBD2; cdr3_nt: TGTGCCAGCTCACCAAAGATAGCGGGAGCCCAAGAGACCCAGTACTTC; cdr3_aa: CASSPKIAGAQETQYF
v_call: TRBV30; j_call: TRBJ1-2; clone_size: NA; d_call: TRBD1; cdr3_nt: TGTGCCTGGAGTGTAACAGGGGGTAACTATGGCTACACCTTC; cdr3_aa: CAWSVTGGNYGYTF
v_call: TRBV25-1; j_call: TRBJ1-1; clone_size: few; d_call: NA; cdr3_nt: TGTGCCAGCAGTGCTTCCGGGACGGGGAACACTGAAGCTTTCTTT; cdr3_aa: CASSASGTGNTEAFF
v_call: TRBV11-3; j_call: TRBJ2-1; clone_size: NA; d_call: TRBD2; cdr3_nt: TGTGCCAGCACGGGGAAGGGACTAGCGGGAGCAACCAATGAGCAGTTCTTC; cdr3_aa: CASTGKGLAGATNEQFF
v_call: TRBV12-3/TRBV12-4; j_call: TRBJ2-4; clone_size: NA; d_call: TRBD1; cdr3_nt: TGTGCCAGCAGTTCGATACAGGGGATAGCCAAAAACATTCAGTACTTC; cdr3_aa: CASSSIQGIAKNIQYF
v_call: TRBV7-2; j_call: TRBJ1-1; clone_size: NA; d_call: NA; cdr3_nt: TGTGCCAGCAGCCCCCGACAGGTTGGGGCCACTGAAGCTTTCTTT; cdr3_aa: CASSPRQVGATEAFF
v_call: TRBV28; j_call: TRBJ1-5; clone_size: NA; d_call: TRBD1; cdr3_nt: TGTGCCAGCAGCCGGACAGGTGGGACAAATAATCAGCCCCAGCATTTT; cdr3_aa: CASSRTGGTNNQPQHF
v_call: TRBV13; j_call: TRBJ2-3; clone_size: NA; d_call: TRBD2; cdr3_nt: TGTGCCAGCAGCGCCCGACTAGCGGGAGTGAAAGATACGCAGTATTTT; cdr3_aa: CASSARLAGVKDTQYF
v_call: TRBV20-1; j_call: TRBJ1-1; clone_size: few; d_call: NA; cdr3_nt: TGCAGTGCTAGTATCCGGTCAGGGCCAAACACTGAAGCTTTCTTT; cdr3_aa: CSASIRSGPNTEAFF
v_call: TRBV25-1; j_call: TRBJ2-1; clone_size: few; d_call: TRBD2; cdr3_nt: TGTGCCAGCAGTGCGAATTCGGAGACGGGACTAGCGGGATCGTGGGAGCAGTTCTTC; cdr3_aa: CASSANSETGLAGSWEQFF
v_call: TRBV7-9; j_call: TRBJ1-2; clone_size: NA; d_call: TRBD1; cdr3_nt: TGTGCCAGCAGCCAGGGGGCCAGGACTTTCACCTTC; cdr3_aa: CASSQGARTFTF
v_call: TRBV12-3/TRBV12-4; j_call: TRBJ1-1; clone_size: NA; d_call: NA; cdr3_nt: TGTGCCAGCAGTTCACCGCCCTGGACTGAAGCTTTCTTT; cdr3_aa: CASSSPPWTEAFF
v_call: TRBV5-1; j_call: TRBJ2-1; clone_size: many; d_call: TRBD2; cdr3_nt: TGCGCCAGCAGCGGGACTAGCGGGGGAAATGAGCAGTTCTTC; cdr3_aa: CASSGTSGGNEQFF
v_call: TRBV12-3/TRBV12-4; j_call: TRBJ2-1; clone_size: NA; d_call: NA; cdr3_nt: TGTGCCAGCAGCCTTGCTAGCGAAAAGTTCTACAATGAGCAGTTCTTC; cdr3_aa: CASSLASEKFYNEQFF
v_call: TRBV10-3; j_call: TRBJ2-1; clone_size: few; d_call: TRBD2; cdr3_nt: TGTGCCATCAATAAGGGACTAGCGAAAGACAATGAGCAGTTCTTC; cdr3_aa: CAINKGLAKDNEQFF
v_call: TRBV6-1; j_call: TRBJ1-2; clone_size: NA; d_call: NA; cdr3_nt: TGTGCCAGCAGAGGTACGCTAAGGGTGCCAGGCTACACCTTC; cdr3_aa: CASRGTLRVPGYTF
v_call: TRBV15; j_call: TRBJ1-1; clone_size: few; d_call: NA; cdr3_nt: TGTGCCACCGGGCCAAGGGGGGCGATGAACACTGAAGCTTTCTTT; cdr3_aa: CATGPRGAMNTEAFF